These 16 T cell receptor beta chains share one sample of origin, sequenced in a study of cytomegalovirus exposure and HLA in healthy donors. A multiplex PCR was run with 60 Vbeta primers and 13 Jbeta primers. Profiling relied on immunoSEQ multiplex PCR, and the TCRdb table lists in-frame clones only, not all of them. The table shows approximately 170,000 clones, with 65% to 85% occurring only once. Sequencing was done on a sample of PBMCs. The receptors come from a boy aged 2-9 years in good health and CMV-seronegative.

About this clone itself: One end of the junction fails to match germline, which may point to a read error. V is TRBV7-7 and J is TRBJ2-1; TRBD2 agrees at 13 bases. Per the germline V gene, CDR1 is SSHAT and CDR2 is FNYEAQ (reference sequence). The CDR3 is 19 residues long. CDR3 amino acids: CASSPSPTSGRSPYNEQFF. The DNA of the CDR3 is TGTGCTAGCAGCCCTTCCCCGACTAGCGGGAGGTCCCCCTACAATGAGCAGTTCTTC. Full variable domain (remainder filled in from reference TRBV7-7 and TRBJ2-1): GAGVSQSPRYKVTKRGQDVTLRCDPISSHATLYWYQQALGQGPEFLTYFNYEAQPDKSGLPSDRFSAERPEGSISTLTIQRTEQRDSAMYRCASSPSPTSGRSPYNEQFFGPGTRLTVL.

The gene calls are TRBV30 and TRBJ2-1; 7 bases map to TRBD2. CDR3 length: 11 amino acids. The V segment lost 5 bases and the J segment 12 bases; nucleotides outside the gene matches: 7. Looked up from germline, CDR1 is GTSNPN and CDR2 is SVGIG (reference sequence). The CDR3 reads CAWGTKAGQFF. The CDR3 nucleotides are TGTGCCTGGGGGACTAAAGCTGGGCAGTTCTTC. The full variable domain, its missing parts supplied by reference TRBV30 and TRBJ2-1, is SQTIHQWPATLVQPVGSPLSLECTVEGTSNPNLYWYRQAAGRGLQLLFYSVGIGQISSEVPQNLSASRPQDRQFILSSKKLLLSDSGFYLCAWGTKAGQFFGPGTRLTVL.

This clone has only one observation. The chain carries TRBV9 and TRBJ2-3, with 8 bases that match TRBD2. The CDR3 length is 16 residues. Germline-derived CDR1 and CDR2 are SGDLS and YYNGEE. Trimming at V came to 4 bases and at J to 0 bases, leaving 7 bases not matched to a gene. The CDR3 DNA reads TGTGCCAGCAGCCCTGTAGCGGGGACTAGCACAGATACGCAGTATTTT. Translated, it gives CASSPVAGTSTDTQYF.

This clone showed up just once. The V and J genes are TRBV7-8 and TRBJ1-2; 7 nucleotides agree with TRBD1. This CDR3 comprises 16 residues. Germline V gene lookup returns CDR1 SGHVS and CDR2 FQNEAQ. V shed 5 bases and J 0 bases; nucleotides not matched to a gene: 9. CDR3 DNA: TGTGCCAGCAGCCCGGGCGGGACAGCCTCTAACTATGGCTACACCTTC. It translates to CASSPGGTASNYGYTF.

V gene TRBV27 combines with J gene TRBJ1-6; D is possibly TRBD1 (6 bases). Germline V CDR1 and CDR2: MNHEY, SMNVEV (reference sequence). The germline V and J ends were trimmed by 4 bases and 7 bases, with 11 bases remaining between them. CDR3 size: 14 residues. The chain's CDR3 is CASSYREPNSPLHF. The CDR3 DNA follows: TGTGCCAGCAGTTACAGGGAACCGAATTCACCCCTCCACTTT.

V gene TRBV5-1 combines with J gene TRBJ1-2, with D possibly TRBD1 on 5 matching bases. This CDR3 is 15 amino acids long. Germline CDR1 SGHRS, CDR2 YFSETQ. V was shortened by 4 bases and J by 4 bases, with 17 bases between the two germline ends. The CDR3 nucleotides read TGCGCCAGCAGCCCACAGGTTGAGGTCCCCTATGGCTACACCTTC. Its protein product is CASSPQVEVPYGYTF.

The V call is TRBV6-6, the J call TRBJ1-1; 7 nucleotides agree with TRBD1. The CDR3 has 14 amino acids. Trimming cost V 2 bases and J 1 base; bases outside gene matches: 1. Germline lookup yields CDR1 MNHNY and CDR2 SVGAGI (reference sequence). CDR3 residues: CASSYRQGNTEAFF. CDR3 coding DNA: TGTGCCAGCAGTTACCGACAGGGGAACACTGAAGCTTTCTTT.

The rearrangement links TRBV6-5 to TRBJ2-3, with D maybe TRBD1 (6 bases). The CDR3 extends over 14 amino acids. Germline V gives CDR1 MNHEY, CDR2 SVGAGI. Deletions cut 6 bases from V and 2 bases from J, with 12 bases between. This CDR3 is CASSDYRDTDTQYF. DNA for the CDR3: TGTGCCAGCAGCGACTACAGGGACACAGATACGCAGTATTTT.

This clone has just a few counts. This chain joins TRBV13 and TRBJ2-6; D may be TRBD1 (6 bases). The CDR3 sequence is 17 residues long. Trimming shortened V by 6 bases and J by 0 bases, and 15 bases separated the two germline ends. The germline CDR1 and CDR2 sequences are PRHDT and FYEKMQ (reference sequence). CDR3 sequence: CASSIRGSGSGANVLTF. CDR3 bases: TGTGCCAGCAGTATCAGGGGATCCGGCTCTGGGGCCAACGTCCTGACTTTC.

The J gene is TRBJ1-2, the V gene TRBV29-1, with 7 bases that match TRBD1. Germline trimming cut 6 bases from V and 8 bases from J; bases unmatched to any gene: 12. Germline CDR1 SQVTM, CDR2 ANQGSEA. The CDR3 has 13 amino acids. The CDR3 sequence is CSVVGQLLGGYTF. The CDR3 nucleotides are TGCAGCGTCGTGGGACAGCTCTTGGGGGGCTACACCTTC.

This clone was picked up one time. The CDR3: CASSSYPASGTSTDTQYF. CDR3 sequence (DNA): TGTGCCAGCAGTTCTTATCCCGCCAGCGGAACTAGCACAGATACGCAGTATTTT. The rearrangement uses TRBV28 and TRBJ2-3, with D perhaps matching TRBD2 (5 bases). Looked up from germline, CDR1 is MDHEN and CDR2 is SYDVKM. The V end was cut by 4 bases, the J end by 0 bases, with 20 bases between. This CDR3 has 18 amino acids.

Details on this clone: The conserved phenylalanine or tryptophan is not found at the CDR3 terminus, so this likely reflects a read error. This chain joins TRBV7-2 and TRBJ1-2; 7 nucleotides line up with TRBD1. With V trimmed by 4 bases and J by 7 bases, 6 bases remained unmatched. Looked up from germline, CDR1 is SGHTA and CDR2 is FQGNSA. This CDR3 comprises 13 residues. The CDR3 DNA is TGTGCCAGCAGCTACCGACAGGGAGTTGGCTACACCCTC. Translation: CASSYRQGVGYTL.

The V call is TRBV7-2, the J call TRBJ2-3; 12 nucleotides align to TRBD2. The trim removed 4 bases at V and 0 bases at J, leaving 8 bases unmatched. Germline V gives CDR1 SGHTA, CDR2 FQGNSA. This CDR3 region has 18 residues. CDR3 residues: CASSSGLAGLISTDTQYF. For the CDR3, the DNA is TGTGCCAGCAGCTCTGGACTAGCGGGGCTGATTAGCACAGATACGCAGTATTTT.

V gene TRBV29-1 combines with J gene TRBJ2-7, with 11 bases aligning to TRBD2. Germline CDR1 SQVTM, CDR2 ANQGSEA. The CDR3 is 13 residues long. V gave up 4 bases and J gave up 3 bases; unmatched junction bases: 2. In nucleotides, the CDR3 is TGCAGCGTTGGGGGACTAGCGGTCTACGAGCAGTACTTC. Translation gives CSVGGLAVYEQYF.

This chain connects TRBV5-1 to TRBJ2-5; tentatively, D is TRBD1 (5 bases). Per germline, CDR1 SGHRS and CDR2 YFSETQ. There are 13 residues in the CDR3. V lost 4 bases, J lost 1 base, and 8 bases lay in between. Here the CDR3 DNA reads TGCGCCAGCAGCATGGGGCTCCAAGAGACCCAGTACTTC. The encoded protein is CASSMGLQETQYF.

The chain is built from TRBV28 and TRBJ1-5; D unclear. The length of the CDR3 is 15 residues. CDR1 and CDR2 from the germline V gene are MDHEN and SYDVKM. Trimming took 2 bases from V and 4 from J, leaving 12 bases between them. In DNA, the CDR3 is TGTGCCAGCAGTTTAGTTTTTGGTACAAATCAGCCCCAGCATTTT. This translates into CASSLVFGTNQPQHF.